This TCR beta chain stems from a study of T cell changes during pregnancy in multiple sclerosis. Profiled with immunoSEQ multiplex PCR; TCRdb holds only in-frame clones, not every one. The data show more than 25,000 clones, with about 89% seen just once and about 7.3% held by the top ten. J gave up 3 bases and V 5 bases, and 6 bases lay outside the gene matches. CDR3 size: 15 residues. Germline V gene data show CDR1 as LNHDA and CDR2 as SQIVND (reference sequence). The chain recombines TRBV19 with TRBJ1-5; 8 positions match TRBD1. This specimen consisted of CD8+ T cells from peripheral blood mononuclear cells, obtained before pregnancy. This clonotype was obtained from a female donor with multiple sclerosis, enrolled in a pregnancy study. The CDR3 region has the DNA TGTGCCAGTAGTTTGGACAGGGCGTACAATCAGCCCCAGCATTTT. Protein: CASSLDRAYNQPQHF.